A single sample is the source of the 7 T cell receptor beta chains below, sequenced in a study of blood T cells in healthy people across ages. Primers used in a second PCR of roughly 6 to 12 cycles were a sample-barcoded 5' primer and a J-beta primer mix. TCRdb reprocessed the 5' RACE reads via MiXCR and lists one record per CDR3 protein. The sample holds under 1 million distinct CDR3 sequences; 40% to 50% are singletons and the top ten take about 21%. The sequenced sample consisted of blood. Receptor source: a man aged 55-75 years in good health.

To note about this clonotype: Just one base apart from a much larger clone, this may be a read error. V and J are TRBV6-6 and TRBJ2-7; 7 nucleotides agree with TRBD2. The CDR3 sequence is 15 residues long. J was trimmed by 7 bases and V by 0 bases; bases with no gene match: 9. Germline assignment: CDR1 MNHNY and CDR2 SVGAGI (reference sequence). This CDR3 is CASSYSRDGGGEQYF. DNA of the CDR3: TGTGCCAGCAGTTACTCGCGGGACGGGGGAGGGGAGCAGTACTTC.

This sequence joins TRBV5-5 and TRBJ2-7; D gene unclear. The CDR3 has 13 amino acids. Germline V lookup: CDR1 SGHKS, CDR2 YYEKEE (reference sequence). Trimming shortened V by 2 bases and J by 3 bases, and 9 bases separated the two germline ends. Here the CDR3 reads CASSFYVDYEQYF. CDR3 coding DNA: TGTGCCAGCAGCTTTTATGTGGACTACGAGCAGTACTTC.

The J gene is TRBJ2-5, the V gene TRBV9; perhaps TRBD1 as D (6 bases). V shed 4 bases and J shed 0 bases, with 13 bases lying between them. This CDR3 contains 15 residues. Germline CDR1 SGDLS, CDR2 YYNGEE. This chain's CDR3 is CASSPRTEYQETQYF. CDR3 sequence (DNA): TGTGCCAGCAGCCCTCGGACAGAGTACCAAGAGACCCAGTACTTC.

The V and J genes are TRBV20-1 and TRBJ1-1, with D maybe TRBD1 (6 bases). The CDR3 loop spans 16 amino acids. Germline V gene data show CDR1 as DFQATT and CDR2 as SNEGSKA (reference sequence). The germline V and J ends were trimmed by 0 bases and 0 bases, with 14 bases remaining between them. Written as DNA, the CDR3 is TGCAGTGCTAGAGATCCCTCAGGGGCGGTGAACACTGAAGCTTTCTTT. Encoded protein: CSARDPSGAVNTEAFF.

This chain links TRBV6-6 with TRBJ1-2; D is uncertain. Per germline, CDR1 MNHNY and CDR2 SVGAGI (reference sequence). The length of the CDR3 is 11 residues. Trimming left V 11 bases short and J 4 bases short, with 11 bases between. CDR3 bases: TGTGCCGTGGGCTTGGGCTATGGCTACACCTTC. Its translation: CAVGLGYGYTF.

This clonotype was observed a few times. This chain connects TRBV7-2 to TRBJ2-1; D remains ambiguous. This CDR3 is built from 14 residues. From germline, CDR1 is SGHTA and CDR2 FQGNSA. Trimming stripped 4 bases from V and 2 bases from J, with 9 bases between. Here the CDR3 DNA reads TGTGCCAGCAGCTCCGGCGCCCCCTACAATGAGCAGTTCTTC. The encoded protein is CASSSGAPYNEQFF.

The rearrangement uses TRBV27 and TRBJ2-2; perhaps TRBD2 as D (6 bases). The CDR3 is 15 amino acids. V was shortened by 0 bases and J by 6 bases, with 11 bases between the two germline ends. Per the germline V gene, CDR1 is MNHEY and CDR2 is SMNVEV (reference sequence). The CDR3 reads CASSLSGTVAGELFF. CDR3 DNA: TGTGCCAGCAGTTTATCAGGGACTGTGGCCGGGGAGCTGTTTTTT.